The 25 T cell receptor beta chains below all came from one sample that was sequenced in a study of blood T cell repertoires in COVID-19. TCRdb's table, derived via immunoSEQ multiplex PCR, lists solely in-frame clones and lacks some. The sample lists about 220,000 clones, 70% to 85% occurring once. Sample: peripheral blood. These receptors were taken from a man in his forties or fifties with active or convalescent COVID-19.

The gene calls are TRBV15 and TRBJ2-7, with D unresolved. This CDR3 contains 17 residues. Per the germline V gene, CDR1 is LNHNV and CDR2 is YYDKDF (reference sequence). V was cut by 1 base and J by 0 bases, with 16 bases left in between. CDR3 residues: CATSRAPTTVTSYEQYF. As DNA, the CDR3 is TGTGCCACCAGCAGAGCCCCCACTACGGTGACCTCCTACGAGCAGTACTTC.

The chain couples TRBV5-1 to TRBJ2-3; TRBD1 aligns across 11 bases. This CDR3 contains 15 residues. Germline V gene lookup returns CDR1 SGHRS and CDR2 YFSETQ. The trim removed 1 base at V and 5 bases at J, leaving 3 bases unmatched. The CDR3 bases are TGCGCCAGCAGCTTGCAGGGACAGGGGGGAGATACGCAGTATTTT. Translation gives CASSLQGQGGDTQYF.

This clone appeared a few times. The V gene is TRBV5-1, the J gene TRBJ1-2, with 11 bases aligning to TRBD1. CDR1 SGHRS and CDR2 YFSETQ come from the germline V gene. The CDR3 covers 16 residues. Germline trimming cut 2 bases from V and 6 bases from J; bases unmatched to any gene: 9. CDR3 amino acids: CASSFFGQGAPDGYTF. As DNA, the CDR3 is TGCGCCAGCAGCTTTTTCGGACAGGGGGCGCCGGATGGCTACACCTTC.

In its sample, this clone was seen a few times. V usage is TRBV11-2 and J usage is TRBJ2-2; D not resolved. Germline loops: CDR1 SGHAT, CDR2 FQNNGV. Trimming took 6 bases from V and 0 from J, leaving 8 bases between them. CDR3 length: 14 amino acids. CDR3 amino acids: CASRLGPNTGELFF. DNA for the CDR3: TGTGCCAGCAGACTCGGTCCGAACACCGGGGAGCTGTTTTTT.

A few counts support this clone. This chain joins TRBV10-3 and TRBJ1-1; D is perhaps TRBD1 (6 bases). Per germline, CDR1 ENHRY and CDR2 SYGVKD. The CDR3 spans 13 residues. V was shortened by 2 bases and J by 11 bases, with 15 bases between the two germline ends. CDR3 sequence (DNA): TGTGCCATCAGTGAGACGGCAGGGGTGGCGGCTTTCTTT. Translating it yields CAISETAGVAAFF.

This chain connects TRBV6-4 to TRBJ1-2; tentative D call: TRBD1 (5 bases). CDR1 and CDR2 (germline): MRHNA, SNTAGT. Trimming removed 5 bases from V and 8 bases from J, with 18 bases in between. The CDR3 consists of 14 residues. CDR3 region: CASSQGDGSGGYTF. CDR3 DNA: TGTGCCAGCAGTCAAGGGGATGGGTCTGGAGGCTACACCTTC.

This chain joins TRBV6-5 and TRBJ1-2, with TRBD1 matching over 7 bases. The CDR3 has 16 amino acids. Germline CDR1 reads MNHEY; CDR2 reads SVGAGI. Trimming cost V 0 bases and J 5 bases; bases outside gene matches: 9. As DNA, the CDR3 is TGTGCCAGCAGTTACTCGATGTTAGGGGGCAGTTATGGCTACACCTTC. Its protein product is CASSYSMLGGSYGYTF.

This chain connects TRBV25-1 to TRBJ1-1; D remains ambiguous. The CDR3 runs 11 residues. CDR1 and CDR2 (germline): MGHDK, SYGVNS. V lost 4 bases, J lost 7 bases, and 7 bases lay in between. CDR3 sequence (DNA): TGTGCCAGCAGTGGGTACGGTGAAGCTTTCTTT. Translating it yields CASSGYGEAFF.

This clone occurred a few times. This chain links TRBV5-4 with TRBJ2-1; 13 bases align to TRBD2. V was clipped by 2 bases and J by 7 bases; unmatched bases: 12. The CDR3 length is 18 residues. CDR1 and CDR2 (germline): SGHNT, YYREEE (reference sequence). The CDR3 here is CASSFHWTSGSHRNEQFF. CDR3 nucleotide sequence: TGTGCCAGCAGCTTCCATTGGACTAGCGGGAGTCATCGGAATGAGCAGTTCTTC.

This clone was seen only a few times. This rearrangement joins TRBV6-5 to TRBJ2-7, with 8 bases that match TRBD1. CDR3 length: 16 residues. Germline V gives CDR1 MNHEY, CDR2 SVGAGI. V lost 2 bases to trimming and J lost 0 bases; unmatched junction nucleotides: 6. CDR3 sequence (DNA): TGTGCCAGCAGTTACAGTTGGACAGGGAACTCCTACGAGCAGTACTTC. It specifies CASSYSWTGNSYEQYF.

The chain joins TRBV7-2 to TRBJ2-6; D unclear. Germline V gives CDR1 SGHTA, CDR2 FQGNSA. This CDR3 spans 14 amino acids. The V end lost 0 bases, the J end lost 3 bases, and 3 bases lay between the germline ends. The CDR3 spells CASSLALGANVLTF. CDR3 in DNA: TGTGCCAGCAGCTTAGCCCTTGGGGCCAACGTCCTGACTTTC.

The rearrangement uses TRBV24-1 and TRBJ1-2, with TRBD1 identical over 8 bases. The CDR3 runs to 15 residues. Trimming took 4 bases from V and 5 from J; bases not matched to a gene: 8. CDR1 KGHDR and CDR2 SFDVKD come from the germline V gene. The CDR3 is CATSDSGTGPYGYTF. For the CDR3, the DNA is TGTGCCACCAGTGACTCCGGGACAGGACCTTATGGCTACACCTTC.

The CDR3 here is CASSLVEGLWGYTF. CDR3 in DNA: TGTGCCAGCAGCTTAGTGGAGGGGTTATGGGGCTACACCTTC. V usage is TRBV7-9 and J usage is TRBJ1-2; tentative D call: TRBD1 (5 bases). Germline V gene lookup returns CDR1 SEHNR and CDR2 FQNEAQ (reference sequence). This CDR3 is 14 amino acids long. Deletions cut 1 base from V and 8 bases from J, with 14 bases between.

This clone appeared once. V usage is TRBV29-1 and J usage is TRBJ2-3; TRBD1 agrees at 7 bases. CDR3 length: 11 amino acids. J gave up 12 bases and V 4 bases, and 7 bases lay outside the gene matches. CDR1 is SQVTM, CDR2 ANQGSEA, per germline. Here the CDR3 reads CSVAQGTVQYF. Written as DNA, the CDR3 is TGCAGCGTTGCTCAGGGGACAGTACAGTATTTT.

The chain carries TRBV7-2 and TRBJ2-3, with D tentatively TRBD2 (7 bases). Germline values: CDR1 SGHTA, CDR2 FQGNSA. This CDR3 is 15 amino acids long. The V and J ends lost 1 base and 1 base respectively, with 9 bases between them. CDR3 coding DNA: TGTGCCAGCAGCTTAGTGCGGGGGCGCACAGATACGCAGTATTTT. It translates to CASSLVRGRTDTQYF.

J is TRBJ2-3 and V is TRBV7-6, with 9 bases that match TRBD2. The CDR3 is 16 amino acids. The germline gives CDR1 SGHVS, CDR2 FNYEAQ. The ends lost 5 bases at V and 3 bases at J; junction bases unmatched: 9. The CDR3 sequence: CASSPSLAGVTDTQYF. CDR3 sequence (DNA): TGTGCCAGCAGCCCATCGTTAGCGGGGGTTACAGATACGCAGTATTTT. Full variable domain (outside the CDR3, taken from reference TRBV7-6 and TRBJ2-3): GAGVSQSPRYKVTKRGQDVALRCDPISGHVSLYWYRQALGQGPEFLTYFNYEAQQDKSGLPNDRFSAERPEGSISTLTIQRTEQRDSAMYRCASSPSLAGVTDTQYFGPGTRLTVL.

V is TRBV5-5 and J is TRBJ2-1, with 13 nucleotides matching TRBD2. V shed 5 bases, J shed 5 bases, and the junction held 4 bases outside the gene matches. The CDR3 totals 15 residues. The germline V gene has CDR1 SGHKS and CDR2 YYEKEE (reference sequence). CDR3: CASRRLAGGDNEQFF. The CDR3 DNA follows: TGTGCCAGCAGACGACTAGCGGGAGGAGACAATGAGCAGTTCTTC.

For this clone: Other DNA variants within this sample encode the same CDR3. This chain joins TRBV4-1 and TRBJ2-7; TRBD1 agrees at 9 bases. Germline V gene lookup returns CDR1 MGHRA and CDR2 YSYEKL. The V and J ends lost 3 bases and 2 bases, in that order; junction bases with no gene match: 2. The CDR3 has 14 residues. CDR3 bases: TGCGCCAGCAGCCAGGGACAGGGCACCTACGAGCAGTACTTC. Its protein is CASSQGQGTYEQYF.

The chain is built from TRBV11-3 and TRBJ2-3; TRBD2 matches at 8 bases. V shed 1 base and J 0 bases; nucleotides not matched to a gene: 3. CDR3 length: 16 residues. CDR1 and CDR2 from the germline V gene are SGHNT and YENEEA. The CDR3 here is CASSLGASGSTDTQYF. The CDR3 bases are TGTGCCAGCAGCTTAGGGGCTAGCGGGAGCACAGATACGCAGTATTTT.

This chain links TRBV9 with TRBJ2-7; 7 nucleotides align to TRBD1. This CDR3 comprises 15 residues. Per the germline V gene, CDR1 is SGDLS and CDR2 is YYNGEE. Trimming cost V 0 bases and J 3 bases; bases outside gene matches: 6. The CDR3 loop is CASSVDRGSGYEQYV. CDR3 in DNA: TGTGCCAGCAGCGTAGACAGGGGATCAGGCTACGAGCAGTACGTC.

V usage is TRBV7-3 and J usage is TRBJ2-1, with 7 bases fitting TRBD1. In germline, CDR1 is SGHTA, CDR2 FQGTGA. The V and J ends lost 1 base and 0 bases, in that order; junction bases with no gene match: 3. The CDR3 contains 16 residues. CDR3 DNA: TGTGCCAGCAGCTTAAAGGGGGCCGGCTCCTACAATGAGCAGTTCTTC. Translated, it gives CASSLKGAGSYNEQFF.

A single count supports this clone. V is TRBV2 and J is TRBJ2-7; possible D gene TRBD1, 5 bases. The CDR3 is made up of 13 amino acids. Germline V lookup: CDR1 SNHLY, CDR2 FYNNEI. Trimming removed 5 bases from V and 1 base from J, with 9 bases in between. The CDR3 region has the DNA TGTGCCAGCAGTACGACAGTTTCCTACGAGCAGTACTTC. Translation gives CASSTTVSYEQYF. The full variable domain, completed using reference TRBV2 and TRBJ2-7, is EPEVTQTPSHQVTQMGQEVILRCVPISNHLYFYWYRQILGQKVEFLVSFYNNEISEKSEIFDDQFSVERPDGSNFTLKIRSTKLEDSAMYFCASSTTVSYEQYFGPGTRLTVT.

The V and J genes are TRBV6-5 and TRBJ1-5; 11 bases agree with TRBD1. J gave up 6 bases and V 8 bases, and 6 bases lay outside the gene matches. Germline V lookup: CDR1 MNHEY, CDR2 SVGAGI. The length of the CDR3 is 14 residues. The CDR3 DNA is TGTGCCAGCCGTAGGACAGGGGGCGGTCAGCCCCAGCATTTT. It is translated as CASRRTGGGQPQHF.

V is TRBV19 and J is TRBJ1-1; D is uncertain. Trimming removed 1 base at V and 7 bases at J, with 13 bases between. Germline CDR1 is LNHDA and CDR2 is SQIVND (reference sequence). The CDR3 sequence is 14 residues long. The CDR3 DNA follows: TGTGCCAGTAGTATAGCCCCTGGGAGTAGTGAAGCTTTCTTT. Residues: CASSIAPGSSEAFF.

The gene calls are TRBV18 and TRBJ2-5; unclear D gene. The CDR3 is 13 amino acids. Germline lookup yields CDR1 KGHSH and CDR2 LQKENI. The V gene lost 0 bases and the J gene lost 3 bases, with 5 bases spanning the gap. The CDR3 coding sequence is TGTGCCAGCTCACCACCCTCAGAAGAGACCCAGTACTTC. Translating it yields CASSPPSEETQYF.